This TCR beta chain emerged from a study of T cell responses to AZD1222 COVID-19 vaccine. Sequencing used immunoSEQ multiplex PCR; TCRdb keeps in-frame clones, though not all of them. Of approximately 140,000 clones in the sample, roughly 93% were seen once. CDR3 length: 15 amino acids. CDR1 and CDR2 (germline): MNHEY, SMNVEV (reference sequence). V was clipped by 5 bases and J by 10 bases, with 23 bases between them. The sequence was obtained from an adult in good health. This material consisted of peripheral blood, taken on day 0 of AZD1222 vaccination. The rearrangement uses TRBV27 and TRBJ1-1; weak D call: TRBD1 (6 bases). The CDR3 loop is CASSPDEQGQIGAFF. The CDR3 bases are TGTGCCAGCAGTCCTGATGAACAGGGCCAGATCGGAGCTTTCTTT.